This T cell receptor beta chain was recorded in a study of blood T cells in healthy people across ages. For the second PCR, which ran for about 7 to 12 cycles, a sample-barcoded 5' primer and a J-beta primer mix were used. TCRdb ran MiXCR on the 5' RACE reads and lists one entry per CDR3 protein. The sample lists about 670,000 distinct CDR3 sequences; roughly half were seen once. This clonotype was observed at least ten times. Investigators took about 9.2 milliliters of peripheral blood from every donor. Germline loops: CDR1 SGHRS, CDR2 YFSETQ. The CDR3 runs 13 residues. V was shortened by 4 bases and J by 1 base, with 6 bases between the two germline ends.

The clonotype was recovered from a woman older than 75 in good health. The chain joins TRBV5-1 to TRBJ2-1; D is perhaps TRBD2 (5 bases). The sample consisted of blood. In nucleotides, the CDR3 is TGCGCCAGCAGCCGGGATTCCTACAATGAGCAGTTCTTC. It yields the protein CASSRDSYNEQFF.